These T cell receptor beta chains were read from a single sample in a study of radiation and T cells in renal cell carcinoma. Repertoires were generated with immunoSEQ multiplex PCR, while TCRdb's copy carries only in-frame clones and drops some. This sample carries some 75,000 clones, roughly 82% of them seen once, and the ten largest clones take about 6%. The sequences come from blood, collected from a patient whose treatment included radiotherapy and nephrectomy. These receptors were obtained from a man in his sixties with renal cell carcinoma. Each CDR3 is given without its conserved first and last residue.

J | V | CDR3
TRBJ2-1 | TRBV7-2 | ASSLVGGRAHEQF
TRBJ2-5 | TRBV7-7 | ASSLDRSATRY
TRBJ2-5 | TRBV6-5 | ASGSGSGRETQY
TRBJ2-2 | TRBV10-3 | ASRSGPNTGELF
TRBJ2-7 | TRBV27 | ASSIGLAYEQY
TRBJ2-7 | TRBV19 | ASSARQFREQY
TRBJ2-7 | TRBV19 | ASSIGFRSDPFVEQY
TRBJ1-2 | TRBV28 | ASRTGTDFYGYT
TRBJ1-2 | TRBV5-1 | ASSLVSLAESNYGYT
TRBJ1-1 | TRBV5-1 | ASAKGGQATEAF
TRBJ2-1 | TRBV6-4 | ASSSEATPYNEQF
TRBJ2-7 | TRBV6-6 | ASRESGRAGRGQY
TRBJ1-2 | TRBV27 | ASSSGSARGYT
TRBJ1-1 | TRBV6-5 | ASTKYRGRTEAF
TRBJ2-7 | TRBV7-8 | ASSLALRLAGVNYEQY
TRBJ2-3 | TRBV10-3 | AIRDSSTDTQY
TRBJ2-2 | TRBV21-1 | ASSPGQNTGELF
TRBJ2-2 | TRBV7-2 | ASSPGAGVAGTGELF
TRBJ2-2 | TRBV15 | ATSRETFTGELF
TRBJ1-1 | TRBV29-1 | SVQQGNTEAF
TRBJ2-7 | TRBV27 | ASSLSRRGEQY
TRBJ1-2 | TRBV28 | ASSLGTAYYGYT
TRBJ1-4 | TRBV7-9 | ASSSTGPNEKLF
TRBJ1-5 | TRBV19 | ASSRTGGANQPQH
TRBJ2-2 | TRBV27 | ASSSPTGTTQRYGELF
TRBJ2-3 | TRBV27 | ASSSREVTPTDTQY
TRBJ2-7 | TRBV7-8 | ASSPSGSGDLPVYEQY
TRBJ2-3 | TRBV6-4 | ASSGTGGPDTQY
TRBJ2-7 | TRBV6-1 | ASRTEVYEQY
TRBJ2-3 | TRBV7-6 | ASSLLPKADTQY
TRBJ1-1 | TRBV2 | ASSSTGNTEAF
TRBJ1-2 | TRBV6-6 | ASSYQLTGWNT